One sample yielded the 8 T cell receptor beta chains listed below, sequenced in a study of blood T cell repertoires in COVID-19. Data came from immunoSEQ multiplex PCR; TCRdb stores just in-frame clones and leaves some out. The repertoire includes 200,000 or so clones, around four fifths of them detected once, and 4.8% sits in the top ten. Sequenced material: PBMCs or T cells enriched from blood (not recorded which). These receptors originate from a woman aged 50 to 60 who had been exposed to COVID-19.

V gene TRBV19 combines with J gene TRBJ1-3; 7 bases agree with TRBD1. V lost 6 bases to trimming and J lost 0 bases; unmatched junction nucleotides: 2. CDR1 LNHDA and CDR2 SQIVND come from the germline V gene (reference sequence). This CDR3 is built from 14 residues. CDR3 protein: CASRGQYSGNTIYF. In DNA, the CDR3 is TGTGCCAGTAGGGGACAGTACTCTGGAAACACCATATATTTT. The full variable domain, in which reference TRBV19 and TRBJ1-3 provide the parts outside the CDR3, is DGGITQSPKYLFRKEGQNVTLSCEQNLNHDAMYWYRQDPGQGLRLIYYSQIVNDFQKGDIAEGYSVSREKKESFPLTVTSAQKNPTAFYLCASRGQYSGNTIYFGEGSWLTVV.

The CDR3 loop reads CAISESGGPYNSPLHF. In DNA, the CDR3 is TGTGCCATCAGTGAGTCCGGAGGGCCCTATAATTCACCCCTCCACTTT. This sequence joins TRBV10-3 and TRBJ1-6, with unresolved D. The V gene lost 0 bases and the J gene lost 2 bases, with 8 bases spanning the gap. Germline CDR1 is ENHRY and CDR2 is SYGVKD. CDR3 size: 16 residues.

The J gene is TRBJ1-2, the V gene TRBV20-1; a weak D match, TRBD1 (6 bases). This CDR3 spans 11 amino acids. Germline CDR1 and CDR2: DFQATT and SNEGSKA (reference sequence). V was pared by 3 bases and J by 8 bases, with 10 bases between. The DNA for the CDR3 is TGCAGTGCTAGGACAGGACGCGGCTACACCTTC. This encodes CSARTGRGYTF.

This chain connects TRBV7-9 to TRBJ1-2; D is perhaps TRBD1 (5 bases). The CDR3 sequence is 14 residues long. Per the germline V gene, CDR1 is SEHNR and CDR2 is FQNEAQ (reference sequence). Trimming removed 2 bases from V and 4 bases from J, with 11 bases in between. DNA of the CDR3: TGTGCCAGCAGCTTAAATACAGGCGGCTATGGCTACACCTTC. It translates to CASSLNTGGYGYTF.

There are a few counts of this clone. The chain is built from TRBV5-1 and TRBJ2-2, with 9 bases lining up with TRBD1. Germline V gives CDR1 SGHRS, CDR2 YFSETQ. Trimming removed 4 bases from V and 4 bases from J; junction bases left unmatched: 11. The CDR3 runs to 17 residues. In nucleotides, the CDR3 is TGCGCCAGCAGCCTGGGATTGTGGACAGGGGCCACCGGGGAGCTGTTTTTT. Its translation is CASSLGLWTGATGELFF.

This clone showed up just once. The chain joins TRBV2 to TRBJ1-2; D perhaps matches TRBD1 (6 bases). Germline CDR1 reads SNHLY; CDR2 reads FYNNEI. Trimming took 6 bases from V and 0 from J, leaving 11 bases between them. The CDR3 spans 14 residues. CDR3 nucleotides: TGTGCCAGCAGCCAGGGGTCTCCTAACTATGGCTACACCTTC. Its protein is CASSQGSPNYGYTF.

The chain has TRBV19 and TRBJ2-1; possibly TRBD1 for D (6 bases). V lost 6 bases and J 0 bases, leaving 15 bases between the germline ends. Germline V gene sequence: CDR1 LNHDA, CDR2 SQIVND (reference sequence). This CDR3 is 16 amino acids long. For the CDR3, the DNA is TGTGCCAGTAGAAGGACAGACCTGAGCTCCTACAATGAGCAGTTCTTC. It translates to CASRRTDLSSYNEQFF.

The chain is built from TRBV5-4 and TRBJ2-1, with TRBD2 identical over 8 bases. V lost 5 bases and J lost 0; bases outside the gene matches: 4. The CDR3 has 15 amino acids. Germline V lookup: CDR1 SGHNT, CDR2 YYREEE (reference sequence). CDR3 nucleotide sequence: TGTGCCAGCAGTTCCGGGACTAGCTCCTACAATGAGCAGTTCTTC. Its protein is CASSSGTSSYNEQFF.